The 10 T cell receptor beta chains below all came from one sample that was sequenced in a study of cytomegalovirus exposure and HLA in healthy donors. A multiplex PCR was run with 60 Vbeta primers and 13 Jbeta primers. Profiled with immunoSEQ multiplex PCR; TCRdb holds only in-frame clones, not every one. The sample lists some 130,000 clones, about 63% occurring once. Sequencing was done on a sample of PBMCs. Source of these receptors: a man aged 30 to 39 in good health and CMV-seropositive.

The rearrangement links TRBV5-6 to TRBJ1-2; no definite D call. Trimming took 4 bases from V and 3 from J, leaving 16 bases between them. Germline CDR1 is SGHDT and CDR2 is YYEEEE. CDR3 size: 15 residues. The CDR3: CASSPPRPWDYGYTF. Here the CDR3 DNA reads TGTGCCAGCAGCCCACCGCGGCCATGGGACTATGGCTACACCTTC.

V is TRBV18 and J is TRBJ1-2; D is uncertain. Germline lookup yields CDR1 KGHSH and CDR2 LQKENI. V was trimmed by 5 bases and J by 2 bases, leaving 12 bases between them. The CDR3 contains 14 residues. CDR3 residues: CASSTGLGNYGYTF. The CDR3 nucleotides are TGTGCCAGCTCAACCGGACTGGGAAACTATGGCTACACCTTC.

The CDR3 reads CASSQETGLAGEQYF. The DNA of the CDR3 is TGCGCCAGCAGCCAAGAGACAGGACTAGCGGGTGAGCAGTACTTC. This chain connects TRBV4-3 to TRBJ2-7, with TRBD2 matching over 11 bases. Trimming took 0 bases from V and 7 from J; bases not matched to a gene: 5. Per germline, CDR1 LGHNA and CDR2 YSLEER. The CDR3 has 15 amino acids.

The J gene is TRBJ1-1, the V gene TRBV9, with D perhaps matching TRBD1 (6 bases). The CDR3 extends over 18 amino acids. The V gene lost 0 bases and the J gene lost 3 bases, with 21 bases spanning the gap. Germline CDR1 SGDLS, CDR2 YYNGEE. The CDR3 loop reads CASSVGVQGVGRDTEAFF. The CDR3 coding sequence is TGTGCCAGCAGCGTAGGGGTACAGGGAGTAGGTAGAGACACTGAAGCTTTCTTT.

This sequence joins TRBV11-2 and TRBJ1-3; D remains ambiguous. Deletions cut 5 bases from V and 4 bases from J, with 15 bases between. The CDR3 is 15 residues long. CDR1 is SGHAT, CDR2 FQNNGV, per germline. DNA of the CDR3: TGTGCCAGCAGCCCCGGTTATGGAGGGGGAAACACCATATATTTT. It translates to CASSPGYGGGNTIYF. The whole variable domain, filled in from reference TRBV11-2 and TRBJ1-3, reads EAGVAQSPRYKIIEKRQSVAFWCNPISGHATLYWYQQILGQGPKLLIQFQNNGVVDDSQLPKDRFSAERLKGVDSTLKIQPAKLEDSAVYLCASSPGYGGGNTIYFGEGSWLTVV.

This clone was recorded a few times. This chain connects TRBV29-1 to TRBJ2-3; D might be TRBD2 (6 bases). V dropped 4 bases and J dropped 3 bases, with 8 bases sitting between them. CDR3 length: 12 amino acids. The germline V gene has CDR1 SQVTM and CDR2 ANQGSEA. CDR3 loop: CSVVGGTDTQYF. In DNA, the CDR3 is TGCAGCGTTGTAGGAGGGACAGATACGCAGTATTTT.

CDR3 nucleotide sequence: TGTGCCAGCAGCGAGACAGGGGACCCCTACAATGAGCAGTTCTTC. Translating gives CASSETGDPYNEQFF. The chain couples TRBV5-6 to TRBJ2-1; 8 positions agree with TRBD1. This CDR3 comprises 15 residues. With 4 bases clipped from V and 2 bases from J, the junction kept 5 bases outside the gene matches. CDR1 is SGHDT, CDR2 YYEEEE, per germline.

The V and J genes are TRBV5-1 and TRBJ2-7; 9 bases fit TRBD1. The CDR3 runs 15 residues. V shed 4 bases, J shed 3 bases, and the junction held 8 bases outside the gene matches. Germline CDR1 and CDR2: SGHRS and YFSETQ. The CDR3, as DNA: TGCGCCAGCAGCATCAACAGGGGGCTTATCTACGAGCAGTACTTC. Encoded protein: CASSINRGLIYEQYF.

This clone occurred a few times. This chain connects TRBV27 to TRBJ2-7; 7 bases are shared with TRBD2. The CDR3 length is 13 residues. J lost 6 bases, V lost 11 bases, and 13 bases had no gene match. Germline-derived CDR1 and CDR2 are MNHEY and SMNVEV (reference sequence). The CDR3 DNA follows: TGTGCCTCCGGGGGGTTGGGGGAGCGCGAGCAGTACTTC. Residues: CASGGLGEREQYF.

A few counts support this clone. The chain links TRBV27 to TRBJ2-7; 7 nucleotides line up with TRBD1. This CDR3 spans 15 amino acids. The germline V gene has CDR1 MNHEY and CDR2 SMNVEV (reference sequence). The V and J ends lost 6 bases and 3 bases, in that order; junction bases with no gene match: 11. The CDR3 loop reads CASSIQGRVVYEQYF. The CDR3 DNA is TGTGCCAGCAGCATACAGGGGCGAGTAGTCTACGAGCAGTACTTC.